Listed below are T cell receptor beta chains from one sample, sequenced in a study of T cell responses to AZD1222 COVID-19 vaccine. Produced via immunoSEQ multiplex PCR; TCRdb's table is partial and in-frame only. The top ten clones hold approximately 1.3% of a sample with 150,000 to 200,000 clones, 85% to 95% of them seen once. This material consisted of peripheral blood, taken on day 0 of AZD1222 vaccination. The origin of the receptors is an adult in good health. CDR3s include the opening cysteine and the closing phenylalanine or tryptophan. The order of the fields is V gene, CDR3 protein.

>TRBV4-3
CASSLQQGSLDEQYF
>TRBV6-5
CASRDRAYSNQPQHF
>TRBV18
CASSPPATRIEAFF
>TRBV18
CASSPRTEPNEKLFF
>TRBV5-6
CASSFGRGLGNTIYF
>TRBV5-6
CASSLITAGGNTIYF
>TRBV19
CASQGGLNTEAFF
>TRBV27
CASSTGGRTEAFF
>TRBV28
CASRTGQNSPLHF
>TRBV4-2
CASSQDYGIYDSPLHF
>TRBV19
CASSKLDGNQPQHF
>TRBV2
CASRGQGASEKLFF
>TRBV6-1
CASSEIGNLVYF
>TRBV28
CASSADRSNYGYTF
>TRBV7-2
CASSSRARFRSYNEQFF
>TRBV18
CASSPPMGQGTEAFF
>TRBV28
CASGGVGYTF